This passage covers 30 T cell receptor beta chains from one sample sequenced in a study of blood T cell repertoires in COVID-19. Data came from immunoSEQ multiplex PCR; TCRdb stores just in-frame clones and leaves some out. The sample consists of hundreds of thousands of clones, 70% to 90% of them appearing once. Sequenced material: peripheral blood. The receptors derive from a woman in her forties or fifties with active or convalescent COVID-19.

The chain is built from TRBV24-1 and TRBJ2-3; 9 bases are shared with TRBD2. The CDR3 length is 17 residues. Germline-derived CDR1 and CDR2 are KGHDR and SFDVKD. J lost 8 bases, V lost 4 bases, and 15 bases had no gene match. The CDR3 DNA follows: TGTGCCACCAGTGAGGGTCGGCTAGCGGGGACCCGTGGTACGCAGTATTTT. This gives the protein CATSEGRLAGTRGTQYF.

The rearrangement links TRBV19 to TRBJ1-5; a weak D match, TRBD1 (5 bases). Looked up from germline, CDR1 is LNHDA and CDR2 is SQIVND (reference sequence). Trimming took 5 bases from V and 4 from J, leaving 12 bases between them. The CDR3 has 14 amino acids. DNA of the CDR3: TGTGCCAGTAGTTTTCAGGGCTCAAATCAGCCCCAGCATTTT. Its protein is CASSFQGSNQPQHF.

V and J are TRBV27 and TRBJ2-7; 7 nucleotides agree with TRBD1. This CDR3 is 15 amino acids long. The V and J ends lost 0 bases and 5 bases, in that order; junction bases with no gene match: 7. Per germline, CDR1 MNHEY and CDR2 SMNVEV (reference sequence). The CDR3, as DNA: TGTGCCAGCAGTTTATCGGGCCTGACAGGGAACGAGCAGTACTTC. It encodes CASSLSGLTGNEQYF.

The chain recombines TRBV5-1 with TRBJ2-2, with 8 bases that match TRBD1. The J segment lost 4 bases and the V segment lost 3 bases, leaving 5 bases of the junction unmatched. The CDR3 totals 15 residues. The germline V gene has CDR1 SGHRS and CDR2 YFSETQ. CDR3: CASSSRQGSTGELFF. CDR3 coding DNA: TGCGCCAGCAGCTCTAGACAGGGGAGCACCGGGGAGCTGTTTTTT. The whole variable domain, filled in from reference TRBV5-1 and TRBJ2-2, reads KAGVTQTPRYLIKTRGQQVTLSCSPISGHRSVSWYQQTPGQGLQFLFEYFSETQRNKGNFPGRFSGRQFSNSRSEMNVSTLELGDSALYLCASSSRQGSTGELFFGEGSRLTVL.

This clone has only one observation. The V call is TRBV19, the J call TRBJ1-5; 10 bases align to TRBD1. CDR1 is LNHDA, CDR2 SQIVND, per germline (reference sequence). Trimming took 6 bases from V and 5 from J; bases not matched to a gene: 10. The CDR3 is made up of 16 amino acids. The CDR3 protein is CASRDSGTGVYQPQHF. CDR3 DNA sequence: TGTGCCAGTAGGGACTCCGGGACAGGGGTTTATCAGCCCCAGCATTTT.

The rearrangement links TRBV19 to TRBJ1-1, with unresolved D. The CDR3 sequence is 16 residues long. Germline values: CDR1 LNHDA, CDR2 SQIVND (reference sequence). Trimming removed 11 bases at V and 4 bases at J, with 26 bases between. DNA of the CDR3: TGTGCCTGTCAGAAGAGGTTGGCTGGCCTGAGCACTGAAGCTTTCTTT. Encoded protein: CACQKRLAGLSTEAFF.

The chain carries TRBV4-1 and TRBJ2-1; 7 bases align to TRBD2. The CDR3 totals 16 residues. V shed 5 bases and J 1 base; nucleotides not matched to a gene: 8. Germline-derived CDR1 and CDR2 are MGHRA and YSYEKL. The CDR3 nucleotides read TGCGCCAGCAGCTCCAGGACTAGTAATTCCTACAATGAGCAGTTCTTC. Translation: CASSSRTSNSYNEQFF.

The chain couples TRBV10-3 to TRBJ2-1, with a possible D match to TRBD1 (5 bases). The V end lost 11 bases, the J end lost 0 bases, and 14 bases lay between the germline ends. Per germline, CDR1 ENHRY and CDR2 SYGVKD. The CDR3 is 14 amino acids. CDR3 residues: CASSQGFSYNEQFF. The CDR3 region has the DNA TGTGCCTCGTCCCAGGGATTCTCCTACAATGAGCAGTTCTTC.

This chain joins TRBV18 and TRBJ2-3, with unresolved D. The germline V gene encodes CDR1 KGHSH and CDR2 LQKENI. CDR3 length equals 17 residues. Trimming took 1 base from V and 5 from J, leaving 19 bases between them. CDR3 loop: CASSPQFLGRHRDTQYF. Here the CDR3 DNA reads TGTGCCAGCTCACCACAGTTTCTGGGTCGGCACAGAGATACGCAGTATTTT.

The CDR3 loop reads CASSRTDLPPYNEQFF. In DNA form, the CDR3 reads TGCGCCAGCAGCCGTACAGACCTCCCCCCCTACAATGAGCAGTTCTTC. The chain carries TRBV4-1 and TRBJ2-1; D gene uncertain. Germline assignment: CDR1 MGHRA and CDR2 YSYEKL. The CDR3 loop spans 16 amino acids. Trimming pared 4 bases from V and 2 bases from J, leaving 15 bases between.

J is TRBJ2-1 and V is TRBV9; D is perhaps TRBD1 (6 bases). Germline V gives CDR1 SGDLS, CDR2 YYNGEE. Trimming removed 0 bases at V and 6 bases at J, with 13 bases between. The CDR3 is 15 residues long. The CDR3 DNA follows: TGTGCCAGCAGCGTAGGGCAGGGGAAAAGCAATGAGCAGTTCTTC. The encoded protein is CASSVGQGKSNEQFF.

The V and J genes are TRBV2 and TRBJ2-7, with D possibly matching TRBD2 (7 bases). CDR3 length: 14 residues. Trimming shortened V by 7 bases and J by 5 bases, and 18 bases separated the two germline ends. Germline V gene data show CDR1 as SNHLY and CDR2 as FYNNEI. In nucleotides, the CDR3 is TGTGCCAGCACCGGGGGCGGGAGACCCCACGAGCAGTACTTC. It yields the protein CASTGGGRPHEQYF.

The genes are TRBV19 and TRBJ2-3; 13 bases map to TRBD2. Germline-derived CDR1 and CDR2 are LNHDA and SQIVND (reference sequence). Trimming cost V 5 bases and J 2 bases; bases outside gene matches: 25. This CDR3 region has 23 residues. CDR3 DNA sequence: TGTGCCAGTAGTTCCCACCTAGGACTAGCGGGAGTAGAGCACGGAAGGAACACAGATACGCAGTATTTT. Protein sequence: CASSSHLGLAGVEHGRNTDTQYF.

The chain links TRBV11-3 to TRBJ2-7; TRBD1 matches at 9 bases. CDR3 size: 15 residues. Looked up from germline, CDR1 is SGHNT and CDR2 is YENEEA. The V segment lost 5 bases and the J segment 0 bases; nucleotides outside the gene matches: 5. The CDR3 sequence is CASSEQGAGSYEQYF. The DNA of the CDR3 is TGTGCCAGCAGCGAACAGGGGGCGGGCTCCTACGAGCAGTACTTC.

The chain couples TRBV28 to TRBJ1-6; D might be TRBD1 (6 bases). V gave up 4 bases and J gave up 9 bases, with 22 bases separating them. Per germline, CDR1 MDHEN and CDR2 SYDVKM. This CDR3 contains 17 residues. CDR3 sequence (DNA): TGTGCCAGCAGTTCGTTCGGGGGGGGCAGGGGACGTTCACCCCTCCACTTT. Protein: CASSSFGGGRGRSPLHF. Filled out from reference TRBV28 and TRBJ1-6, the complete variable domain reads DVKVTQSSRYLVKRTGEKVFLECVQDMDHENMFWYRQDPGLGLRLIYFSYDVKMKEKGDIPEGYSVSREKKERFSLILESASTNQTSMYLCASSSFGGGRGRSPLHFGNGTRLTVT.

This clone was seen more than once but under ten times. The CDR3: CASSRGRVTDTQYF. In DNA, the CDR3 is TGTGCCAGCAGCCGAGGGCGGGTGACAGATACGCAGTATTTT. V gene TRBV3-1 (or the pseudogene TRBV3-2) combines with J gene TRBJ2-3, with D perhaps matching TRBD2 (5 bases). Trimming stripped 4 bases from V and 3 bases from J, with 11 bases between. The CDR3 spans 14 residues. In germline, CDR1 is LGHDT, CDR2 YNNKEL (reference sequence).

CDR3 loop: CASSPPGREEQFF. The DNA of the CDR3 is TGTGCCAGCTCACCACCGGGGAGGGAAGAGCAGTTCTTC. This chain links TRBV18 with TRBJ2-1, with 7 bases that match TRBD2. V trimming: 0 bases; J trimming: 10 bases; junction bases outside the gene matches: 3. Germline V gene data show CDR1 as KGHSH and CDR2 as LQKENI. This CDR3 is 13 amino acids long.

This rearrangement joins TRBV28 to TRBJ1-4; no clear D gene. Trimming took off 3 bases at V and 7 bases at J, with 12 bases between the two ends. The CDR3 extends over 14 amino acids. CDR1 is MDHEN, CDR2 SYDVKM, per germline. Written as DNA, the CDR3 is TGTGCCAGCAGTTTGGCGGGTATCGGTGAAAAACTGTTTTTT. Amino acid sequence: CASSLAGIGEKLFF.

The chain joins TRBV5-6 to TRBJ2-7; 7 nucleotides line up with TRBD2. CDR3 length: 15 residues. With V trimmed by 0 bases and J by 5 bases, 8 bases remained unmatched. CDR1 SGHDT and CDR2 YYEEEE come from the germline V gene. CDR3 in DNA: TGTGCCAGCAGCTTGGCGGGGGGTTTAGGCGACGAGCAGTACTTC. This translates into CASSLAGGLGDEQYF.

This clone was detected a few times. The rearrangement links TRBV5-6 to TRBJ1-5; D possibly corresponds to TRBD1 (5 bases). Between the trimmed V and J ends, which lost 0 bases and 5 bases, there was a span of 12 bases. This CDR3 comprises 15 residues. Germline V gene sequence: CDR1 SGHDT, CDR2 YYEEEE. Here the CDR3 reads CASSLVSDSHQPQHF. The CDR3 coding sequence is TGTGCCAGCAGCTTGGTATCTGACAGCCATCAGCCCCAGCATTTT.

The chain couples TRBV20-1 to TRBJ1-4, with 7 bases fitting TRBD1. J gave up 8 bases and V 3 bases, and 9 bases lay outside the gene matches. Germline assignment: CDR1 DFQATT and CDR2 SNEGSKA (reference sequence). The CDR3 is made up of 14 amino acids. The CDR3 DNA reads as TGCAGTGCTAGTAACAGGGGAGGTGGCGAAAAACTGTTTTTT. Residues: CSASNRGGGEKLFF.

This sequence joins TRBV7-9 and TRBJ2-1, with 7 bases that match TRBD2. Germline assignment: CDR1 SEHNR and CDR2 FQNEAQ (reference sequence). With 2 bases clipped from V and 0 bases from J, the junction kept 4 bases outside the gene matches. CDR3 length equals 16 residues. CDR3 region: CASSLHRDYSYNEQFF. Written as DNA, the CDR3 is TGTGCCAGCAGCTTACACCGGGACTACTCCTACAATGAGCAGTTCTTC.

This clone is a singleton in its sample. The V call is TRBV19, the J call TRBJ2-1; 9 positions agree with TRBD2. CDR1 LNHDA and CDR2 SQIVND come from the germline V gene (reference sequence). V shed 3 bases and J 8 bases; nucleotides not matched to a gene: 5. CDR3 length equals 14 residues. CDR3 sequence (DNA): TGTGCCAGTAGTATGAGCGGGAGGATGGATGAGCAGTTCTTC. Translation: CASSMSGRMDEQFF.

The J gene is TRBJ2-7, the V gene TRBV7-8, with 12 nucleotides matching TRBD2. The germline CDR1 and CDR2 sequences are SGHVS and FQNEAQ. Unmatched junction bases numbered 6, after V lost 5 bases and J lost 4 bases. CDR3 size: 15 residues. This CDR3 reads CASSPGTSGLYEQYF. The CDR3 DNA follows: TGTGCCAGCAGCCCCGGGACTAGCGGGCTATACGAGCAGTACTTC.

This clone was seen just once. The chain employs TRBV7-2 and TRBJ2-7; 8 positions agree with TRBD1. J gave up 7 bases and V 5 bases, and 13 bases lay outside the gene matches. The length of the CDR3 is 15 residues. Germline lookup yields CDR1 SGHTA and CDR2 FQGNSA. CDR3 nucleotides: TGTGCCAGCAGCCCAGACAGGGGTTTTCGGTTAGAGCAGTACTTC. Translated: CASSPDRGFRLEQYF.

The chain combines TRBV7-2 with TRBJ2-1; D call uncertain. CDR3 length: 13 residues. V lost 2 bases and J 2 bases, leaving 4 bases between the germline ends. From germline, CDR1 is SGHTA and CDR2 FQGNSA. The CDR3 is CASSLSPYNEQFF. In DNA, the CDR3 is TGTGCCAGCAGCTTATCTCCCTACAATGAGCAGTTCTTC.

In this sample, this clone turned up once. This chain links TRBV7-2 with TRBJ1-3, with no clear D. The CDR3 is made up of 12 amino acids. In germline, CDR1 is SGHTA, CDR2 FQGNSA. Trimming cost V 1 base and J 9 bases, with 7 bases left between them. The CDR3 reads CASSLGGPTIYF. DNA for the CDR3: TGTGCCAGCAGCTTAGGAGGGCCCACCATATATTTT.

The CDR3 is CSVRDSNSPLHF. The CDR3, as DNA: TGCAGCGTTCGGGACAGCAATTCACCCCTCCACTTT. This sequence joins TRBV29-1 and TRBJ1-6; 7 bases agree with TRBD1. J lost 7 bases, V lost 5 bases, and 2 bases had no gene match. CDR3 length: 12 residues. Germline V gene sequence: CDR1 SQVTM, CDR2 ANQGSEA.

The chain has TRBV2 and TRBJ2-1; 11 bases agree with TRBD2. J was trimmed by 4 bases and V by 2 bases; bases with no gene match: 4. Germline CDR1 reads SNHLY; CDR2 reads FYNNEI. The CDR3 has 16 residues. The CDR3 coding sequence is TGTGCCAGCAGTGAACCTAGCGGGAGGTTTTACAATGAGCAGTTCTTC. This encodes CASSEPSGRFYNEQFF.

This sequence joins TRBV5-4 and TRBJ2-2; 8 bases fit TRBD1. V lost 4 bases, J lost 8 bases, and 4 bases stayed unmatched. Germline CDR1 reads SGHNT; CDR2 reads YYREEE (reference sequence). The CDR3 totals 13 residues. This CDR3 reads CASSPTGVGELFF. CDR3 nucleotide sequence: TGTGCCAGCAGCCCGACAGGGGTGGGGGAGCTGTTTTTT. The whole variable domain, filled in from reference TRBV5-4 and TRBJ2-2, reads ETGVTQSPTHLIKTRGQQVTLRCSSQSGHNTVSWYQQALGQGPQFIFQYYREEENGRGNFPPRFSGLQFPNYSSELNVNALELDDSALYLCASSPTGVGELFFGEGSRLTVL.